Each of the 17 T cell receptor delta chains below was sequenced from the same sample in a study of gamma-delta chains in newborns, infants, children. TCRdb re-called the reads through CATT. The data show about 4,100 delta-chain clones, 0.56% seen once. Sequenced: blood. These receptors all come from a child who was a newborn, infant or young child, either healthy, febrile or measles-vaccinated (not recorded which).

This clone was counted only a few times. TCRdb records a much larger clone's protein for this DNA, with a difference at residue 7 that likely arises from a read error; the protein given is the translation of the DNA. The chain couples TRDV2 to TRDJ3; weak D call: TRDD3 (5 bases). This CDR3 is built from 18 residues. Trimming took off 1 base at V and 2 bases at J, with 14 bases between the two ends. Germline V gene data show CDR1 as GEAIGNYY and CDR2 as EKD. CDR3 loop: CACDTGGRGTWDTRQMFF. The CDR3 DNA sequence: TGTGCCTGTGACACGGGGGGTAGGGGAACCTGGGACACCCGACAGATGTTTTTC.

A few counts support this clone. A far more abundant clone sits one base away, making this likely a read error. Other DNA sequences in this sample translate to the same CDR3. The CDR3 DNA sequence: TGTGCCTGTGACACTGGGGGGTACTGGTCCTGGGACACCCGACAGATGTTTTTC. Translation: CACDTGGYWSWDTRQMFF. The chain employs TRDV2 and TRDJ3, with D perhaps TRDD3 (6 bases). This CDR3 spans 18 amino acids. Deletions cut 1 base from V and 1 base from J, with 13 bases between. The germline gives CDR1 GEAIGNYY, CDR2 EKD.

Remarks on this clone: This sequence is one base from a far larger clone and is likely a read error. The V and J genes are TRDV2 and TRDJ3, with TRDD3 matching over 9 bases. The CDR3 runs to 22 residues. Germline assignment: CDR1 GEAIGNYY and CDR2 EKD. This chain's CDR3 is CACYTSLGGYSQSSWDTRQMFF. CDR3 DNA: TGTGCCTGTTACACCTCCCTGGGGGGATACTCCCAAAGCTCCTGGGACACCCGACAGATGTTTTTC.

This clone is categorized as medium-sized. The rearrangement links TRDV2 to TRDJ2, with 10 bases identical to TRDD3. The junction had 5 bases not matched to a gene; V was cut back by 0 bases and J by 8 bases. This CDR3 is built from 15 residues. Germline V gene lookup returns CDR1 GEAIGNYY and CDR2 EKD. This CDR3 reads CACDTVGGYEAQLFF. The DNA for the CDR3 is TGTGCCTGTGACACCGTGGGGGGATACGAGGCACAACTCTTCTTT.

In its sample, this clone is medium-sized. One base separates it from a far larger clone, so it is likely a read error. The CDR3, as DNA: TGTGCCCGTGACTGGGGGAGCTCCTGGGACACCCGACAGATGTTTTTC. It specifies CARDWGSSWDTRQMFF. This chain joins TRDV2 and TRDJ3; TRDD3 aligns across 9 bases. This CDR3 comprises 16 residues. CDR1 and CDR2 (germline): GEAIGNYY, EKD.

Details on this clone: A read error may be the cause here, since a much bigger clone is one base away. In the same sample, other DNA sequences code for this CDR3. V gene TRDV2 combines with J gene TRDJ3, with TRDD3 matching over 10 bases. This CDR3 is 17 amino acids long. CDR1 GEAIGNYY and CDR2 EKD come from the germline V gene. The chain's CDR3 is CACDILGDPWDTRQMFF. DNA of the CDR3: TGTGCCTGCGACATACTGGGGGATCCCTGGGACACCCGACAGATGTTTTTC.

This clone rates as large. The sample has other DNA sequences that encode this CDR3 too. V is TRDV2 and J is TRDJ3, with 11 bases fitting TRDD3. The CDR3 runs to 19 residues. Germline CDR1 and CDR2: GEAIGNYY and EKD. J was trimmed by 0 bases and V by 1 base; bases with no gene match: 4. The CDR3 sequence is CACDTGGYGSSWDTRQMFF. The CDR3 DNA reads TGTGCCTGTGACACTGGGGGATACGGTAGCTCCTGGGACACCCGACAGATGTTTTTC.

In its sample, this clone was seen a few times. TCRdb assigns this DNA the protein of a much larger clone, which departs from its translation at residue 7; this likely reflects a read error, and the protein shown comes from translating the DNA. The chain is built from TRDV2 and TRDJ3; unclear D gene. The CDR3 covers 18 residues. The germline V gene has CDR1 GEAIGNYY and CDR2 EKD. Trimming cost V 0 bases and J 0 bases, with 11 bases left between them. Here the CDR3 reads CACDTGSSNSWDTRQMFF. The CDR3 DNA is TGTGCCTGTGACACCGGATCCTCTAACTCCTGGGACACCCGACAGATGTTTTTC.

For this clone: A far more abundant clone sits one base away, making this likely a read error. V usage is TRDV2 and J usage is TRDJ3; 9 bases align to TRDD3. J lost 0 bases, V lost 0 bases, and 14 bases had no gene match. Germline V lookup: CDR1 GEAIGNYY, CDR2 EKD. The CDR3 sequence is 22 residues long. The CDR3: CACDTSLGGYSQGSWDTRQMFF. The CDR3, as DNA: TGTGCCTGTGACACCTCCCTGGGGGGATACTCCCAAGGCTCCTGGGACACCCGACAGATGTTTTTC.

By proportion, this clone is medium-sized. In the same sample, other DNA sequences code for this CDR3. The rearrangement joins TRDV3 to TRDJ2; 8 bases align to TRDD3. The CDR3 is 15 amino acids. The germline V gene has CDR1 TVYSNPD and CDR2 GDNSRS (reference sequence). V lost 2 bases and J lost 1; bases outside the gene matches: 6. CDR3 in amino acids: CAFPGTGGLTAQLFF. The CDR3 nucleotides are TGTGCCTTTCCCGGTACTGGGGGTTTGACAGCACAACTCTTCTTT.

This clone was detected only a few times. A read error likely explains why the TCRdb protein, taken from a much larger clone, differs from this DNA's translation at residue 8; the protein shown is translated from the DNA. The gene calls are TRDV2 and TRDJ3; D is unclear. Germline CDR1 is GEAIGNYY and CDR2 is EKD. Trimming pared 3 bases from V and 0 bases from J, leaving 11 bases between. This CDR3 contains 17 residues. The CDR3 loop is CACDSLTGSWDTRQMFF. The DNA for the CDR3 is TGTGCCTGTGACTCCCTGACCGGCTCCTGGGACACCCGACAGATGTTTTTC.

Only a few counts were recorded for this clone. With only one base between it and a far larger clone, this is likely a read error. Other nucleotide sequences in the sample specify the same CDR3. V and J are TRDV2 and TRDJ3; TRDD3 agrees at 9 bases. The CDR3 is 18 amino acids. The ends lost 7 bases at V and 0 bases at J; junction bases unmatched: 9. Germline values: CDR1 GEAIGNYY, CDR2 EKD. CDR3 bases: TGTGCCTGCGACGCTGGGGGATGGAGCTCCTGGGACACCCGACAGATGTTTTTC. It specifies CACDAGGWSSWDTRQMFF.

This clone is large in the sample. The sample contains more than one DNA sequence encoding this CDR3. The chain is built from TRDV2 and TRDJ1; 8 bases line up with TRDD3. The length of the CDR3 is 14 residues. V was clipped by 1 base and J by 0 bases; unmatched bases: 0. Germline V gives CDR1 GEAIGNYY, CDR2 EKD. This chain's CDR3 is CACDTGGYTDKLIF. CDR3 coding DNA: TGTGCCTGTGACACTGGGGGATACACCGATAAACTCATCTTT.

This clone counts as medium-sized. It differs at one base from a far larger clone, so likely a read error. The same CDR3 also results from other DNA sequences found in this sample. This chain's CDR3 is CACDWGSPWDTRQMFF. The DNA of the CDR3 is TGTGCCTGTGACTGGGGGAGCCCCTGGGACACCCGACAGATGTTTTTC. This chain uses TRDV2 with TRDJ3; 7 nucleotides agree with TRDD3. From germline, CDR1 is GEAIGNYY and CDR2 EKD. V lost 3 bases and J lost 2; bases outside the gene matches: 3. CDR3 length: 16 residues.

As concerns this clone: For this DNA, TCRdb reports the protein of a much larger clone, which diverges at residue 5, most likely from a read error; the protein presented here is translated directly from the DNA. The chain employs TRDV2 and TRDJ1, with 10 nucleotides matching TRDD3. Unmatched junction bases numbered 1, after V lost 3 bases and J lost 4 bases. The length of the CDR3 is 13 residues. Per the germline V gene, CDR1 is GEAIGNYY and CDR2 is EKD. The CDR3 region is CACDAGGYDKLIF. The CDR3 DNA reads as TGTGCCTGTGACGCTGGGGGATACGATAAACTCATCTTT.

This clone appeared a few times. This DNA's translation and the protein TCRdb lists, from a much larger clone, do not match at residue 9, likely due to a read error; the protein shown is translated from the DNA. The J gene is TRDJ2, the V gene TRAV29/DV5; D might be TRDD3 (5 bases). V gave up 0 bases and J gave up 4 bases, with 19 bases separating them. Germline V lookup: CDR1 NSMFDY, CDR2 ISSIKDK. This CDR3 contains 17 residues. CDR3 amino acids: CAASARRLEDPTAQLFF. The CDR3 nucleotides are TGTGCAGCAAGCGCGCGAAGACTGGAGGATCCGACAGCACAACTCTTCTTT.

The chain is built from TRDV2 and TRDJ1; TRDD3 matches at 9 bases. This CDR3 spans 13 amino acids. V trimming: 9 bases; J trimming: 1 base; junction bases outside the gene matches: 5. Germline V gene lookup returns CDR1 GEAIGNYY and CDR2 EKD. CDR3 loop: CAGGDTGTDKLIF. CDR3 in DNA: TGTGCCGGGGGGGATACAGGCACCGATAAACTCATCTTT.